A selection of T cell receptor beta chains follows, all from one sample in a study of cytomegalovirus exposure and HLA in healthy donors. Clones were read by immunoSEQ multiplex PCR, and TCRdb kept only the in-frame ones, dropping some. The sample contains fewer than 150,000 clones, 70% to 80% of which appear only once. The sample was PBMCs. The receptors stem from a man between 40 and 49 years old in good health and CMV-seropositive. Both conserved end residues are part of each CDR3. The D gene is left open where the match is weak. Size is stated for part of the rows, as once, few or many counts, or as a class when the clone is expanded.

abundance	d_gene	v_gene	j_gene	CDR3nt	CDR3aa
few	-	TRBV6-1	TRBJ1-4	TGTGCCAGCAGCGCGCATAATGAAAAACTGTTTTTT	CASSAHNEKLFF
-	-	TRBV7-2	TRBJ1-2	TGTGCCAGCAGCTTAGCCGGATGGACACCCGGATATGGCTACACCTTC	CASSLAGWTPGYGYTF
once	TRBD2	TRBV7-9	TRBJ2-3	TGTTCCAGCAGCTCCTCGACTAGCGGTAGCACAGATACGCAGTATTTT	CSSSSSTSGSTDTQYF
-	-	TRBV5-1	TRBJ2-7	TGCGCCAGCAGCTTGGCCAGGGTTCAGGGAGGAATTTACGAGCAGTACTTC	CASSLARVQGGIYEQYF
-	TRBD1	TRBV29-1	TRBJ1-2	TGCAGCGTGTTCGTAGGGGGCAGCTATGGCTACACCTTC	CSVFVGGSYGYTF
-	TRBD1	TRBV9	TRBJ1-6	TGTGCCAGCAGCCCCCCGGGACAGGTGAATTCACCCCTCCACTTT	CASSPPGQVNSPLHF
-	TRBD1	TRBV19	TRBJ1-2	TGTGCCAGCCGGACAGGGTCTGAGGGCTATGGCTACACCTTC	CASRTGSEGYGYTF
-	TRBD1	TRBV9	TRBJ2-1	TGTGCCAGCAGCGCGAGGACAGGGGGCTATGAGCAGTTCTTC	CASSARTGGYEQFF
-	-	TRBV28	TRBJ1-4	TGTGCCAGCGGTGGGCCAACTAATGAAAAACTGTTTTTT	CASGGPTNEKLFF
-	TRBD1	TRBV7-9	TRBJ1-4	TGTGCCAGCAGCTTAGGGACAGGGGATGGTGAAAAACTGTTTTTT	CASSLGTGDGEKLFF
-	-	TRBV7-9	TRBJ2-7	TGTGCCAGCAGCTTAGACGGGAGCACCTACGAGCAGTACTTC	CASSLDGSTYEQYF
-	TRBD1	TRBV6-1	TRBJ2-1	TGTGCCAGCAGTGTCCCGGGGGGACAGGGGGGCCATGAGCAGTTCTTC	CASSVPGGQGGHEQFF
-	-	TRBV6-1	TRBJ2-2	TGTGCCAGCAGTGAAGGACTAGCCGGGGAGCTGTTTTTT	CASSEGLAGELFF
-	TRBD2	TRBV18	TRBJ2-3	TGTGCCAGCTCGGGACTAGCGGGAGGTATCACAGATACGCAGTATTTT	CASSGLAGGITDTQYF
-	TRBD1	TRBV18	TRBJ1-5	TGTGCCAGCTCACCCGCAGGGGGATCCAATCAGCCCCAGCATTTT	CASSPAGGSNQPQHF
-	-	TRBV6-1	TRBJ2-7	TGTGCCAGCAGCCAGGTTTACGAGCAGTACTTC	CASSQVYEQYF
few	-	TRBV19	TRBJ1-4	TGTGCCAGTAGGAGCACAGGGTTCCCTCAGAATGAAAAACTGTTTTTT	CASRSTGFPQNEKLFF
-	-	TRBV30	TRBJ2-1	TGTGCCTGGGGAGTCCATGAGCAGTTCTTC	CAWGVHEQFF
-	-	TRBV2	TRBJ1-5	TGTGCCAGCAGTGCCCAGAGGGTCAATCAGCCCCAGCATTTT	CASSAQRVNQPQHF
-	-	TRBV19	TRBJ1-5	TGTGCCAGTAGTGCCACTCATTCGAGTCAGCCCCAGCATTTT	CASSATHSSQPQHF
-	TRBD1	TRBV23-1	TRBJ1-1	TGCGCCAGCAGTCAACAGACAGGGGGCGAAGCTTTCTTT	CASSQQTGGEAFF
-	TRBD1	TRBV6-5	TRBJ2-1	TGTGCCAGCAGCTACGACAGGGACGAGGTCTATGAGCAGTTCTTC	CASSYDRDEVYEQFF
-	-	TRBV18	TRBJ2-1	TGTGCCAGCTCACTCGGGACTCACAATGAGCAGTTCTTC	CASSLGTHNEQFF
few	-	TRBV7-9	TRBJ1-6	TGTGCCAGCAGCTTAGCAGTCCAGGGAAATTCACCCCTCCACTTT	CASSLAVQGNSPLHF
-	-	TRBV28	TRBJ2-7	TGTGCCAGCAGTCGCCCGGGGGGCCTGTCCTACGAGCAGTACTTC	CASSRPGGLSYEQYF
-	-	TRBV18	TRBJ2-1	TGTGCCAGCTCCACAGGGACCTCCTACAATGAGCAGTTCTTC	CASSTGTSYNEQFF
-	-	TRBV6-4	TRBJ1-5	TGTGCCAGCAGCGAGCCGGGTCAGCCCCAGCATTTT	CASSEPGQPQHF
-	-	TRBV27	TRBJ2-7	TGTGCCAGCAGTTCTGGACAAACCTACGAGCAGTACTTC	CASSSGQTYEQYF
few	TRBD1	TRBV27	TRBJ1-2	TGTGCCAGCAGGACAGGGGGAAAGGGCTACACCTTC	CASRTGGKGYTF
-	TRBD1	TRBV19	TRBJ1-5	TGTGCCAGTAGTATGGGGACAGGGGAAAATAGCAATCAGCCCCAGCATTTT	CASSMGTGENSNQPQHF
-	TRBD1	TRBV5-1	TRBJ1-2	TGCGCCAGCAGCTTAGGGACAGGGGATTTCACCTTC	CASSLGTGDFTF
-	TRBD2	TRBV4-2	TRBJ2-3	TGTGCCAGCAGCCAGGCCGTAAGCGGGACTAGCACAGATACGCAGTATTTT	CASSQAVSGTSTDTQYF
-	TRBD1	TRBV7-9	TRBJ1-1	TGTTCCAGCAGCTCCATGGACAGGGTGGGCACTGAAGCTTTCTTT	CSSSSMDRVGTEAFF
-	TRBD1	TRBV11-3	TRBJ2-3	TGTGCCAGCAGCTTAGCCGCCGGGACAGGGGGCCCTAGCACAGATACGCAGTATTTT	CASSLAAGTGGPSTDTQYF
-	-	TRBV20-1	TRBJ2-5	TGCAGTGCTAGCCGCCAAGAGACCCAGTACTTC	CSASRQETQYF
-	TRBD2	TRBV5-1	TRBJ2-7	TGCGCCAGCAGCCCGGGGACTAGCGGGAACTCCTACGAGCAGTACTTC	CASSPGTSGNSYEQYF
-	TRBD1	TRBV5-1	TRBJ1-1	TGCGCCAGCAGCTTGGCTCCGGGACAGGGACTCACTGAAGCTTTCTTT	CASSLAPGQGLTEAFF
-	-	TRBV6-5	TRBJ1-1	TGTGCCAGCAGTTACGAGGGTTCGGGTGAAGCTTTCTTT	CASSYEGSGEAFF
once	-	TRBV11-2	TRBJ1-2	TGTGCCAGCAGCCGTGGGGGGGCACAGGCAGGAGGCTACACCTTC	CASSRGGAQAGGYTF
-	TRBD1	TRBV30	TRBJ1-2	TGTGCCCTGCGGGGACAGGACTATGGCTACACCTTC	CALRGQDYGYTF
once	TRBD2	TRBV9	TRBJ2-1	TGTGCCAGCAGCCCCGGGACTAGCAACTACAATGAGCAGTTCTTC	CASSPGTSNYNEQFF
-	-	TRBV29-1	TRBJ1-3	TGCAGCGTTGACTTACTGGGAGCGGGAAACACCATATATTTT	CSVDLLGAGNTIYF
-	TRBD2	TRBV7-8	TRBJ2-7	TGTGCCAGCAGCTCACTAGCGGGGTTTTACGAGCAGTACTTC	CASSSLAGFYEQYF
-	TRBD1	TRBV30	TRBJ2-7	TGTGCCTGGGACGGGACAGGTTTTACCTACGAGCAGTACTTC	CAWDGTGFTYEQYF
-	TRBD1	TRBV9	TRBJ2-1	TGTGCCAGCAGCTTGGGACAGATGAGCTCCTACAATGAGCAGTTCTTC	CASSLGQMSSYNEQFF
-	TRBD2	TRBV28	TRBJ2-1	TGTGGAGCGGGAGTTGTGCGGAGTGAGCAGTTCTTC	CGAGVVRSEQFF
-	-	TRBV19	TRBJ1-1	TGTGCCAGTAGTATTCTTATGAACACTGAAGCTTTCTTT	CASSILMNTEAFF
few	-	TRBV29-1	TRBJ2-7	TGCAGCGTTCTCGGAGGAGACTCCTACGAGCAGTACTTC	CSVLGGDSYEQYF
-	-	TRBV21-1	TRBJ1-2	TGTGCCCCCCGGGACAGGGCGGGGAACTATGGCTACACCTTC	CAPRDRAGNYGYTF
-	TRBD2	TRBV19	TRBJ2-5	TGTGCCAGTAGTTCTGGACTAGCGGAAGAGACCCAGTACTTC	CASSSGLAEETQYF
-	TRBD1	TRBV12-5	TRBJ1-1	TGTGCTAGTGGTTTGGCTACAGGGGTGGGCACTGAAGCTTTCTTT	CASGLATGVGTEAFF